This TCR beta chain is drawn from a study of tumour-infiltrating T cells in Burkitt lymphoma. In the study overall: Repertoire clonality predicted overall and progression-free survival.

Sequenced by immunoSEQ multiplex PCR; TCRdb stores in-frame clones only, minus some. The repertoire holds about 14,000 clones, roughly 80% seen once, with around 7.2% in the top ten. CDR3 size: 13 residues. Germline CDR1 is GTSNPN and CDR2 is SVGIG (reference sequence). V lost 3 bases and J lost 6; bases outside the gene matches: 4. What was sequenced was tumor tissue. The chain couples TRBV30 to TRBJ2-1; 8 positions match TRBD2. This TCR was sampled from a human donor with diffuse large B-cell lymphoma. This CDR3 reads CAWSGLASNEQFF. CDR3 nucleotide sequence: TGTGCCTGGAGCGGACTAGCAAGCAATGAGCAGTTCTTC.